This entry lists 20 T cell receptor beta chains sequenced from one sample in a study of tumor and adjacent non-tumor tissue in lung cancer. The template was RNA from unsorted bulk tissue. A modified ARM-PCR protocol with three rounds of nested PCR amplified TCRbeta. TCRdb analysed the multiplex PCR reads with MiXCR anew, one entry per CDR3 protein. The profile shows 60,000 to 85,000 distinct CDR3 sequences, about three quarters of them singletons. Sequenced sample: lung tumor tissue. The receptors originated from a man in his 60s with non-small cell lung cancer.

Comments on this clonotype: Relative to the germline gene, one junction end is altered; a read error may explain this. In DNA form, the CDR3 reads TGTACCATCAGTGAGTCGGGCAGGCTAACCACCGGGAAGCTGTTTTTT. This translates into CTISESGRLTTGKLFF. The chain uses TRBV10-3 and TRBJ2-2; perhaps TRBD2 as D (5 bases). Germline-derived CDR1 and CDR2 are ENHRY and SYGVKD. CDR3 length equals 16 residues.

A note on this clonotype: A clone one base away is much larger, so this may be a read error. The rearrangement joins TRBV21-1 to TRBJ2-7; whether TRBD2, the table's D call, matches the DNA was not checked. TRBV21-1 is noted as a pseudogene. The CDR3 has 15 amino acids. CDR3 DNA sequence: TGTGCCAGCAGCAAAGCGTCGGGAGGGGCCTACGAGCAGTACTTC. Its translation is CASSKASGGAYEQYF.

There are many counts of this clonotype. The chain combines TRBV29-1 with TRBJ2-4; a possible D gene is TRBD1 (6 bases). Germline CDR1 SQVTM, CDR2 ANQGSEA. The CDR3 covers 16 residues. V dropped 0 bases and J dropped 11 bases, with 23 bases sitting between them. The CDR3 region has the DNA TGCAGCGTTGAAGATTCGGAGACAGGAATGGTACCTTTTCAGTACTTC. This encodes CSVEDSETGMVPFQYF. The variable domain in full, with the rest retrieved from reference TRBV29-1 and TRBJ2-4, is SAVISQKPSRDICQRGTSLTIQCQVDSQVTMMFWYRQQPGQSLTLIATANQGSEATYESGFVIDKFPISRPNLTFSTLTVSNMSPEDSSIYLCSVEDSETGMVPFQYFGAGTRLSVL.

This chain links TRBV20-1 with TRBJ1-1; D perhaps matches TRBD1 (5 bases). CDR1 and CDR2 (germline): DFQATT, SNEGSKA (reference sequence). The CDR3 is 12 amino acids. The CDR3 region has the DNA TGCAGCGCCAAGTCGGGGCGGAATGAAGCTTTCTTT. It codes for CSAKSGRNEAFF.

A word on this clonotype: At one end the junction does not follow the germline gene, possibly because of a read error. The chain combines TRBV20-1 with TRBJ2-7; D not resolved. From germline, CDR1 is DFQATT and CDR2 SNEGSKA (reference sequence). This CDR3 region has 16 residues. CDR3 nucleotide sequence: TGCAGTGCTAGAGAAGGTCGGCTAGGGTCACTCTACAAGCAGTACTTC. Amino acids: CSAREGRLGSLYKQYF.

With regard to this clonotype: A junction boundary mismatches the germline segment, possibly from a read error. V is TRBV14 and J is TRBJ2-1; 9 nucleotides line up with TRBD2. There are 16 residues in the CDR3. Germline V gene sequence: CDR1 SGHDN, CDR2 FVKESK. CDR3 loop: CASSQLAGVFYIEQFF. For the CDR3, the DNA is TGTGCAAGCAGCCAATTAGCGGGAGTTTTTTACATTGAGCAGTTCTTC.

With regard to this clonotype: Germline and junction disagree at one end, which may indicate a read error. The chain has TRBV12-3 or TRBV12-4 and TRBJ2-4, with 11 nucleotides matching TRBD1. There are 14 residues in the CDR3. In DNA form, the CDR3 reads TGTGCCAACACCCGGACAGGGGGCCAAAACATTCATTACTTC. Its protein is CANTRTGGQNIHYF.

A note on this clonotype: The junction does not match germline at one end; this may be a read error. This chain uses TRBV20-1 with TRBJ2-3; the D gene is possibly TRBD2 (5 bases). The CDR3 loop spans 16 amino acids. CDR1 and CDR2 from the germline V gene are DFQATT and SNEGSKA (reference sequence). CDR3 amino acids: CSTRDPVTGGTDMQYF. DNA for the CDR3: TGCAGTACTAGAGATCCAGTCACGGGTGGCACAGATATGCAGTATTTT.

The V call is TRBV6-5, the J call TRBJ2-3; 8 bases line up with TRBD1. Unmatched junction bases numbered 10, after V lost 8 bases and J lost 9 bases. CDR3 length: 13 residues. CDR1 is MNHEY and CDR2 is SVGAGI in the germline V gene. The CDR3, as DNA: TGTGCCAGCGGGGAGACAGGGGCAGCCACGCAGTATTTT. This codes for CASGETGAATQYF.

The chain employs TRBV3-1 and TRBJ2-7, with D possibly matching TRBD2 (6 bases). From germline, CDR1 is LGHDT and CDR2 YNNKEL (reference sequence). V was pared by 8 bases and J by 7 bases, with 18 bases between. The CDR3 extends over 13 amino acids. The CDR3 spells CASGTGTPTEQYF. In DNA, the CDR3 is TGTGCCAGCGGAACCGGGACTCCTACTGAGCAGTACTTC.

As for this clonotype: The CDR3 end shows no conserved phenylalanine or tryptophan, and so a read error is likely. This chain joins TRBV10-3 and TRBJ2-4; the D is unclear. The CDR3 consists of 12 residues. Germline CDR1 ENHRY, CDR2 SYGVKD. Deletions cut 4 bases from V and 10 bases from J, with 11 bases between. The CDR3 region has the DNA TGTGCCATCAGTGCGAATACAAAGATTCAGTACATC. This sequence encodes CAISANTKIQYI.

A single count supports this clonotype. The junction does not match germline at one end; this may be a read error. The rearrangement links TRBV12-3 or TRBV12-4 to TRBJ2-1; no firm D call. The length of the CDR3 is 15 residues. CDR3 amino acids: CASSFPQRDHNEQTF. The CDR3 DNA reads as TGTGCCAGCAGTTTCCCTCAGCGAGACCACAATGAGCAGACCTTC.

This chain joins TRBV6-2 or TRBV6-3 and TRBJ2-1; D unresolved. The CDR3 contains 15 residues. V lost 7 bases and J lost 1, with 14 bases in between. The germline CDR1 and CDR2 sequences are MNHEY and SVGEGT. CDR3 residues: CASKTWTESYNEQFF. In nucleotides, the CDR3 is TGTGCCAGCAAGACCTGGACGGAATCCTACAATGAGCAGTTCTTC.

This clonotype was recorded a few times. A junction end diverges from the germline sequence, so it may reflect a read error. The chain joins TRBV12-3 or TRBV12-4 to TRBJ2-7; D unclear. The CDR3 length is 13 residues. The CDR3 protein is CASSDEYDFERYF. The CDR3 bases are TGTGCCAGCAGTGACGAATATGACTTCGAGCGGTACTTC.

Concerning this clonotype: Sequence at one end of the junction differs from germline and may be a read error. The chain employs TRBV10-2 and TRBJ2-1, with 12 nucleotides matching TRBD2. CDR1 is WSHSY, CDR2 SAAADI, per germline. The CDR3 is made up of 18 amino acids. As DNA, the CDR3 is TGCGCAAGCAGCGCCCATGAGCTAGCGGGAGGGCTTAGGGATGAGCAGTTCTTC. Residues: CASSAHELAGGLRDEQFF.

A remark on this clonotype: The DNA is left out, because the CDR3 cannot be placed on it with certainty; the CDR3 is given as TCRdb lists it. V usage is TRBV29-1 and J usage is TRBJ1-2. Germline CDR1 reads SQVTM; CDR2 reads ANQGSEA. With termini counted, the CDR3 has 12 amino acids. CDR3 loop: CSVAGGNYGYIF.

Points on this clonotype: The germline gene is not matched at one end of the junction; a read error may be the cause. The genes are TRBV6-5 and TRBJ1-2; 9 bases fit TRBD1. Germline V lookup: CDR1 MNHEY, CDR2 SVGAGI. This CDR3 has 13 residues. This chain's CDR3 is CARSYGTGSGYIF. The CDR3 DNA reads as TGTGCCAGAAGTTACGGGACAGGGAGTGGCTACATCTTC.

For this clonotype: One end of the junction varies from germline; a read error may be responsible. The CDR3 loop reads CTSRNRGLTENTETFF. For the CDR3, the DNA is TGCACCAGCAGGAACAGGGGGCTGACCGAGAACACTGAAACTTTCTTT. The chain links TRBV10-2 to TRBJ1-1; 9 positions agree with TRBD1. Germline CDR1 WSHSY, CDR2 SAAADI. The CDR3 runs 16 residues.

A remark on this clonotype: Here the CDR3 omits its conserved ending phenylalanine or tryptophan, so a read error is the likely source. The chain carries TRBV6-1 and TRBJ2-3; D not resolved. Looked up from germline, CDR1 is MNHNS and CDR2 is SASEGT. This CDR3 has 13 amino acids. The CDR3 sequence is CATSEGLRDTQYI. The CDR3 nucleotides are TGTGCCACCAGTGAAGGGTTGAGGGATACGCAGTATATT.

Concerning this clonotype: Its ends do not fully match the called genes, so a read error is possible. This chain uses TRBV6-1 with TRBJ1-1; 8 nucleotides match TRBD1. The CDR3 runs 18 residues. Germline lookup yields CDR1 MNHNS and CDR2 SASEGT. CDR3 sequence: CASIEALMTGDSNTEAFF. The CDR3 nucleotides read TGTGCCAGCATTGAAGCGTTAATGACAGGGGACTCGAACACTGAAGCTTTCTTC.